This T cell receptor (beta chain) derives from a study of T cells in women clearing cervical HPV infection. Study-level background: Cases: HPV16-related CIN3 or worse on histology, a couple of invasive cancers.

Per the germline V gene, CDR1 is SGHVS and CDR2 is FQNEAQ. This CDR3 spans 16 amino acids. As to this clone: The observed sequence ends 3 residues before the CDR3 terminus, with the missing tail filled in from the germline J gene.

immunoSEQ multiplex PCR used an average of around 1,100 ng genomic DNA. TCRdb keeps only in-frame clones here, not all; method: immunoSEQ multiplex PCR. Its table records approximately 35,000 clones. The sequencing input was blood buffy coat. V gene TRBV7-8 combines with J gene TRBJ2-3; 12 bases map to TRBD2. The TCR originated in a woman between 18 and 70 years old with a cervical HPV16 infection that either progressed to CIN3+ or cleared (not recorded which). This CDR3 reads CASSSTSGGGLETQYF. The part of the CDR3 DNA that was read is TGTGCCAGCAGCTCGACTAGCGGGGGAGGCTTAGAGACG.